What follows describes a single T cell receptor beta chain. V was shortened by 0 bases and J by 2 bases, with 9 bases between the two germline ends. Germline assignment: CDR1 SGDLS and CDR2 YYNGEE. This CDR3 has 15 residues. The data stem from a study of blood T cell repertoires in COVID-19. Looking at the study overall: T cells, B-cell-depleted T cells, or PBMCs provided the cDNA or gDNA that served as material.

Profiling relied on immunoSEQ multiplex PCR, and the TCRdb table lists in-frame clones only, not all of them. The table records 250,000 or so clones, around 87% of them present only once. Sequenced: peripheral blood. This clonotype was sampled from a woman aged 60-75 years with COVID-19, enrolled during active disease. This sequence joins TRBV9 and TRBJ1-3; tentatively, D is TRBD1 (6 bases). In DNA form, the CDR3 reads TGTGCCAGCAGCGTAGAGGGGGGGACTGGAAACACCATATATTTT. Protein sequence: CASSVEGGTGNTIYF.